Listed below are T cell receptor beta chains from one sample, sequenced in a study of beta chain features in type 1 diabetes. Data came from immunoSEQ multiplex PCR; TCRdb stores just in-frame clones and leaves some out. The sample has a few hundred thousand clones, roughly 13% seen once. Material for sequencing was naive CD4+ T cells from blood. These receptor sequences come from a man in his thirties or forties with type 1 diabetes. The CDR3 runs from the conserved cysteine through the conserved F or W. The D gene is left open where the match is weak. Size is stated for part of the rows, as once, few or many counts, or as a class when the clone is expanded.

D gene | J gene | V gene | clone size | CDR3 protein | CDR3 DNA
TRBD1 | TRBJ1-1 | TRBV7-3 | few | CASSLLGGANTEAFF | TGTGCCAGCAGCTTACTAGGGGGCGCAAACACTGAAGCTTTCTTT
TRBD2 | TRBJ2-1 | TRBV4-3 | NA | CASSLRLAGGNNEQFF | TGCGCCAGCAGCCTCCGACTAGCGGGAGGGAACAATGAGCAGTTCTTC
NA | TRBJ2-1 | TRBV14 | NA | CASSFRQGGDEQFF | TGTGCCAGCAGCTTTAGGCAGGGTGGCGATGAGCAGTTCTTC
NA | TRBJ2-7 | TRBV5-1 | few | CASTLGSGTRNYEQYF | TGCGCCAGCACCTTGGGGTCCGGGACACGGAACTACGAGCAGTACTTC
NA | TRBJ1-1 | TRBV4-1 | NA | CASSQDRSLNTEAFF | TGCGCCAGCAGCCAAGATAGGAGTTTGAACACTGAAGCTTTCTTT
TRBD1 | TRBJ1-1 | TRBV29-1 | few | CSTGQGVSTEAFF | TGCAGCACCGGACAGGGGGTGAGCACTGAAGCTTTCTTT
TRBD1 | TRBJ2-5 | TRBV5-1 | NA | CASSRTGSVAETQYF | TGCGCCAGCAGCAGGACAGGGAGCGTTGCGGAGACCCAGTACTTC
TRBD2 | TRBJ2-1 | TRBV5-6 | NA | CASSGAGTSGNLQFF | TGTGCCAGCAGCGGGGCCGGGACTAGCGGGAATCTACAGTTCTTC
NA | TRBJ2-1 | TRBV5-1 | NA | CASSFDSFNNEQFF | TGCGCCAGCAGCTTCGACTCGTTCAACAATGAGCAGTTCTTC
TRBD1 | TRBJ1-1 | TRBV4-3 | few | CASSLEGYTGGNTEAFF | TGCGCCAGCAGCCTCGAGGGATACACAGGGGGAAACACTGAAGCTTTCTTT
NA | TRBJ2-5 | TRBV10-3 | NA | CAISESNREETQYF | TGTGCCATCAGTGAGTCTAACAGGGAAGAGACCCAGTACTTC
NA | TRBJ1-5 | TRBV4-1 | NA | CASSQDRQQPQHF | TGCGCCAGCAGCCAAGATCGACAGCAGCCCCAGCATTTT
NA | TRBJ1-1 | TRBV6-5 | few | CASSETQSHTEAFF | TGTGCCAGCAGTGAGACACAGAGCCACACTGAAGCTTTCTTT
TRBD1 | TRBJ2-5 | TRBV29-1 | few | CSVLTGDPLREQYF | TGCAGCGTATTGACAGGGGATCCCCTTAGGGAGCAGTACTTC
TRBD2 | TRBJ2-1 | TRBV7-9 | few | CATSTRAGGGLYNEQFF | TGTGCCACCTCTACTAGAGCGGGAGGTGGTTTGTACAATGAGCAGTTCTTC
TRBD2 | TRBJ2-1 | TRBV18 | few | CASSPSLGSGSWQQFF | TGTGCCAGCTCACCTTCCCTGGGTAGCGGGAGTTGGCAGCAGTTCTTC
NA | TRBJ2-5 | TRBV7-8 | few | CASSSPQGETQYF | TGTGCCAGCAGCTCCCCCCAGGGTGAGACCCAGTACTTC
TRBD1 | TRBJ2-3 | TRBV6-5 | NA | CASSTRTGSTDTQYF | TGTGCCAGCAGCACCAGGACAGGGAGCACAGATACGCAGTATTTT
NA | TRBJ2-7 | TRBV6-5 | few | CASGSFGGGYEQYF | TGTGCCAGCGGGTCGTTCGGGGGTGGCTACGAGCAGTACTTC
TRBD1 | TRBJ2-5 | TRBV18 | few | CASSPSWTGGQGETQYF | TGTGCCAGCTCACCGTCTTGGACAGGGGGCCAAGGGGAGACCCAGTACTTC
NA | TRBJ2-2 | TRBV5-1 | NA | CASSLVTTNTGELFF | TGCGCCAGCAGCTTAGTGACAACGAACACCGGGGAGCTGTTTTTT
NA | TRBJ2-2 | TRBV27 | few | CASRPGLEPSGELFF | TGTGCCAGCAGACCGGGACTCGAACCATCCGGGGAGCTGTTTTTT
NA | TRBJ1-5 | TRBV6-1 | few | CASSGQADNQPQHF | TGTGCCAGCAGTGGACAGGCCGACAATCAGCCCCAGCATTTT
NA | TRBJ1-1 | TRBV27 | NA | CASSLMGAAHTEAFF | TGTGCCAGCAGCCTAATGGGGGCCGCCCACACTGAAGCTTTCTTT
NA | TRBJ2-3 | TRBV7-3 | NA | CASSETPSGLGTDTQYF | TGTGCCAGCAGCGAGACCCCCAGCGGGCTGGGGACAGATACGCAGTATTTT
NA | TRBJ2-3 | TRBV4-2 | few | CASSQDRWTDTQYF | TGTGCCAGCAGCCAAGATCGGTGGACAGATACGCAGTATTTT
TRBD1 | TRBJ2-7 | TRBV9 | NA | CASSVGTAAYEQYF | TGTGCCAGCAGCGTTGGGACAGCAGCCTACGAGCAGTACTTC
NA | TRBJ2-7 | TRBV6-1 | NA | CASSEAWLYEQYF | TGTGCCAGCAGTGAAGCTTGGCTTTACGAGCAGTACTTC
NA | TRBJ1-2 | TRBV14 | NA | CASSQRTGYGYTF | TGTGCCAGCAGCCAACGAACAGGGTATGGCTACACCTTC
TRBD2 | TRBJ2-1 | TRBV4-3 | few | CASSQEVGLAGGSSYNEQFF | TGCGCCAGCAGCCAAGAGGTTGGGCTAGCGGGGGGGAGCTCCTACAATGAGCAGTTCTTC
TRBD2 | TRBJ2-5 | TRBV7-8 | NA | CASSLGWAGEGQETQYF | TGTGCCAGCAGCTTAGGGTGGGCGGGGGAGGGCCAAGAGACCCAGTACTTC
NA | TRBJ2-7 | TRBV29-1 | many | CSVQTSTLYF | TGCAGCGTCCAGACTTCCACCCTGTACTTC
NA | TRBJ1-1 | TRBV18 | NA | CASSPGTEAFF | TGTGCCAGCTCACCCGGGACTGAAGCTTTCTTT
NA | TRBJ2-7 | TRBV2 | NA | CASSWSREDEQYF | TGTGCCAGCAGTTGGAGCAGGGAAGACGAGCAGTACTTC
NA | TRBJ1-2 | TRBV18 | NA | CASSHSETVLYGYTF | TGTGCCAGCTCACACTCGGAGACAGTCCTCTATGGCTACACCTTC
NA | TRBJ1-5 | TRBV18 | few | CASSPSGNQPQHF | TGTGCCAGCTCACCATCGGGTAATCAGCCCCAGCATTTT
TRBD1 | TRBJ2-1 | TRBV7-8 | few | CASSPTRQGANEQFF | TGTGCCAGCAGCCCGACTAGACAGGGGGCAAATGAGCAGTTCTTC
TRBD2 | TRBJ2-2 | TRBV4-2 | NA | CASSQEARLAGTGELFF | TGTGCCAGCAGCCAAGAGGCAAGGCTAGCGGGGACCGGGGAGCTGTTTTTT
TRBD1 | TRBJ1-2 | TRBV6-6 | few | CASSQGQGWGYTF | TGTGCCAGCAGTCAGGGACAGGGCTGGGGCTACACCTTC
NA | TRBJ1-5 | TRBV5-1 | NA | CASSLAGEGNQPQHF | TGCGCCAGCAGCTTGGCGGGGGAGGGTAATCAGCCCCAGCATTTT
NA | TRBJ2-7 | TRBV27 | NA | CASSLSQGQLPYEQYF | TGTGCCAGCAGTTTATCGCAGGGGCAGCTTCCCTACGAGCAGTACTTC
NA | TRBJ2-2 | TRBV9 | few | CASSQGGWAYSGELFF | TGTGCCAGCAGCCAGGGGGGTTGGGCGTATTCCGGGGAGCTGTTTTTT
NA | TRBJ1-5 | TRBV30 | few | CAWSAQGGQPQHF | TGTGCCTGGAGTGCCCAGGGCGGTCAGCCCCAGCATTTT
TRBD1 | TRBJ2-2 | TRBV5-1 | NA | CASRPQTGSAGELFF | TGCGCCAGCAGGCCTCAGACAGGGTCGGCCGGGGAGCTGTTTTTT
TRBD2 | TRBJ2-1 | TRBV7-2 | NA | CASSLDGGGSYNEQFF | TGTGCCAGCAGCTTAGACGGGGGAGGGTCCTACAATGAGCAGTTCTTC
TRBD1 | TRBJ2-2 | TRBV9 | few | CASSPRTGDTGELFF | TGTGCCAGCAGCCCCCGGACAGGGGACACCGGGGAGCTGTTTTTT
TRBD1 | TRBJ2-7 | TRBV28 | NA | CASRSTGDEQYF | TGTGCCAGCAGGTCGACAGGGGACGAGCAGTACTTC
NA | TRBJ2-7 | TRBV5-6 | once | CASSLEGPREQYF | TGTGCCAGCAGCTTGGAGGGGCCCAGGGAGCAGTACTTC
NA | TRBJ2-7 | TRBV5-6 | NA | CASSRDGDFSYEQYF | TGTGCCAGCAGCAGGGATGGGGACTTCTCCTACGAGCAGTACTTC
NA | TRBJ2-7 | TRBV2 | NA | CASTGSGGEQYF | TGTGCCAGCACAGGATCCGGGGGCGAGCAGTACTTC
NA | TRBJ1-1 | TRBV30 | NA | CAWSVGIAANTEAFF | TGTGCCTGGAGTGTAGGTATAGCAGCGAACACTGAAGCTTTCTTT